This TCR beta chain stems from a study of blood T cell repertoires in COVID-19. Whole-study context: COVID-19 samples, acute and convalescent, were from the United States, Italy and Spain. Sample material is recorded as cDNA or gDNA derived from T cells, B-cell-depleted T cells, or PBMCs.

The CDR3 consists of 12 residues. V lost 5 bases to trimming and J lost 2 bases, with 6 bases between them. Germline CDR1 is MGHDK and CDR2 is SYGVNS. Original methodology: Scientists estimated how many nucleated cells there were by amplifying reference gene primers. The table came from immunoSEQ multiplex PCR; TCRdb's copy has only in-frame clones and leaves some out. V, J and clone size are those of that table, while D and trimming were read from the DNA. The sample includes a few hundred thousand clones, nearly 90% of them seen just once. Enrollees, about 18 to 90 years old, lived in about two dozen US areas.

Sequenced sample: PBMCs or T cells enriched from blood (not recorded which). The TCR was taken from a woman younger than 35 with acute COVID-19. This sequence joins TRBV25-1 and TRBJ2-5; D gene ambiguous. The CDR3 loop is CASSSTQETQYF. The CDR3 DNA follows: TGTGCCAGCAGTTCCACACAAGAGACCCAGTACTTC.